This T cell receptor (beta chain) derives from a study of beta chain features in type 1 diabetes. The isolated RNA, all of it, was reverse transcribed, so expressed TCRB transcripts were what got sequenced. Method: immunoSEQ multiplex PCR; TCRdb's copy keeps in-frame clones and lacks some. The table lists 600,000 to 650,000 clones, around a sixth of them singletons. From germline, CDR1 is SGHNT and CDR2 YYREEE (reference sequence). J lost 0 bases, V lost 4 bases, and 5 bases had no gene match. The CDR3 extends over 15 amino acids. This clone was seen only a few times. All sorted populations exceeded 95% purity.

The sequenced material came from naive CD4+ T cells from blood. The receptor comes from a man in his late teens or twenties in good health. The chain links TRBV5-4 to TRBJ2-3, with TRBD2 matching over 7 bases. The CDR3: CASSPGGGSTDTQYF. The DNA of the CDR3 is TGTGCCAGCAGCCCGGGAGGCGGGAGCACAGATACGCAGTATTTT.